This record concerns one T cell receptor (beta chain) sequence. Antigen unknown. PCR was performed using 60 Vbeta and 13 Jbeta primers. TCRdb's copy holds only in-frame clones and misses some; the assay was immunoSEQ multiplex PCR. The table has 30,000 to 40,000 clones, 70% to 85% seen once; the top ten hold approximately 4%. The data stem from a study of cytomegalovirus exposure and HLA in healthy donors. Study findings and constraints: Analyzed later, most CMV-associated TCR beta chains appeared HLA-restricted.

Sequences were obtained from PBMCs. The sequence was collected from a woman between 18 and 29 years old in good health and CMV-seronegative.

The CDR3 is CAAGQGNNEQFF. CDR3 DNA: TGCGCCGCCGGACAGGGAAACAATGAGCAGTTCTTC. This chain connects TRBV5-1 to TRBJ2-1; 8 bases line up with TRBD1. Germline trimming cut 10 bases from V and 5 bases from J; bases unmatched to any gene: 5. Germline V gene sequence: CDR1 SGHRS, CDR2 YFSETQ. This CDR3 is built from 12 residues.